These 13 T cell receptor beta chains were all obtained from the same sample, sequenced in a study of control samples from healthy donors and cancer patients. The protocol was immunoSEQ multiplex PCR, while the TCRdb copy is restricted to in-frame clones and leaves out a portion. Found here are about 140,000 clones, roughly nine tenths of them singletons; the top ten hold under 9%. What was sequenced was blood. The receptors were gathered from a man aged 18 to 29 in good health.

The J gene is TRBJ2-1, the V gene TRBV28; TRBD1 matches 7 bases. This CDR3 is built from 13 residues. The germline V gene has CDR1 MDHEN and CDR2 SYDVKM. V lost 7 bases and J lost 2; bases outside the gene matches: 2. The CDR3 bases are TGTGCCAGCACCGGGACAGCCTACAATGAGCAGTTCTTC. It specifies CASTGTAYNEQFF. Variable domain in full (rest from reference TRBV28 and TRBJ2-1): DVKVTQSSRYLVKRTGEKVFLECVQDMDHENMFWYRQDPGLGLRLIYFSYDVKMKEKGDIPEGYSVSREKKERFSLILESASTNQTSMYLCASTGTAYNEQFFGPGTRLTVL.

This chain connects TRBV6-5 to TRBJ1-2; 9 bases fit TRBD1. The germline V gene has CDR1 MNHEY and CDR2 SVGAGI. The CDR3 extends over 14 amino acids. Trimming took 8 bases from V and 3 from J; bases not matched to a gene: 7. The CDR3 sequence is CASQDRGVHYGYTF. In DNA, the CDR3 is TGTGCCAGCCAGGACAGGGGAGTGCACTATGGCTACACCTTC.

V usage is TRBV6-1 and J usage is TRBJ1-1; D not certain. The germline V gene encodes CDR1 MNHNS and CDR2 SASEGT. CDR3 length: 13 amino acids. Trimming cost V 1 base and J 4 bases, with 7 bases left between them. CDR3 nucleotides: TGTGCCAGCAGTGAAGTGCGCGGCACTGAAGCTTTCTTT. Translating gives CASSEVRGTEAFF.

The chain combines TRBV28 with TRBJ2-7, with D maybe TRBD1 (5 bases). The V end lost 1 base, the J end lost 3 bases, and 10 bases lay between the germline ends. Germline V gene data show CDR1 as MDHEN and CDR2 as SYDVKM. The CDR3 totals 14 residues. This chain's CDR3 is CASSLSGWVYEQYF. CDR3 nucleotides: TGTGCCAGCAGTTTATCAGGGTGGGTCTACGAGCAGTACTTC.

This clone came up a few times. The V gene is TRBV5-1, the J gene TRBJ1-2, with TRBD1 identical over 7 bases. The germline CDR1 and CDR2 sequences are SGHRS and YFSETQ. J lost 4 bases, V lost 1 base, and 4 bases had no gene match. The CDR3 contains 14 residues. The CDR3: CASSLSTGLYGYTF. The CDR3 nucleotides are TGCGCCAGCAGCTTGTCGACAGGGCTCTATGGCTACACCTTC.

The chain carries TRBV18 and TRBJ1-6, with D possibly matching TRBD1 (6 bases). The CDR3 has 14 amino acids. V dropped 3 bases and J dropped 6 bases, with 9 bases sitting between them. Germline V gene data show CDR1 as KGHSH and CDR2 as LQKENI. The CDR3 sequence: CASSPGHANSPLHF. In DNA, the CDR3 is TGTGCCAGCTCACCGGGACACGCTAATTCACCCCTCCACTTT.

V gene TRBV6-5 combines with J gene TRBJ1-6, with D unresolved. The V and J ends lost 8 bases and 12 bases respectively, with 11 bases between them. This CDR3 has 11 residues. Germline lookup yields CDR1 MNHEY and CDR2 SVGAGI. CDR3: CASGLELPLHF. CDR3 sequence (DNA): TGTGCCAGCGGTCTAGAATTACCCCTCCACTTT.

The V call is TRBV7-2, the J call TRBJ2-5; the match to TRBD2 covers 7 bases. The CDR3 has 15 amino acids. CDR1 is SGHTA and CDR2 is FQGNSA in the germline V gene. V was pared by 0 bases and J by 2 bases, with 3 bases of the junction left unmatched. The CDR3 protein is CASSLAGLEQETQYF. In DNA, the CDR3 is TGTGCCAGCAGCTTAGCAGGACTAGAGCAAGAGACCCAGTACTTC. The variable domain in full, completed from reference TRBV7-2 and TRBJ2-5, reads GAGVSQSPSNKVTEKGKDVELRCDPISGHTALYWYRQSLGQGLEFLIYFQGNSAPDKSGLPSDRFSAERTGGSVSTLTIQRTQQEDSAVYLCASSLAGLEQETQYFGPGTRLLVL.

There are a few counts of this clone. The chain combines TRBV7-2 with TRBJ2-7, with a tentative D call TRBD1 (6 bases). V lost 3 bases and J lost 2, with 11 bases in between. The V gene's germline CDR1 is SGHTA and CDR2 FQGNSA. The CDR3 is 14 amino acids. The CDR3 reads CASSFNRDTYEQYF. DNA for the CDR3: TGTGCCAGCAGCTTTAACCGGGACACCTACGAGCAGTACTTC.

The V and J genes are TRBV6-5 and TRBJ2-7, with 11 positions matching TRBD2. Germline V gene data show CDR1 as MNHEY and CDR2 as SVGAGI. The ends lost 5 bases at V and 4 bases at J; junction bases unmatched: 7. The CDR3 loop spans 15 amino acids. The CDR3 loop reads CASSSIAGGLYEQYF. For the CDR3, the DNA is TGTGCCAGCAGTAGCATAGCGGGGGGGCTGTACGAGCAGTACTTC.

With respect to this clone: A read error may produce the germline difference seen at one junction end. This chain uses TRBV29-1 with TRBJ2-4; 9 nucleotides agree with TRBD1. Germline-derived CDR1 and CDR2 are SQVTM and ANQGSEA. The CDR3 extends over 14 amino acids. CDR3 DNA: TGCAGCGTCGAAGGTGGACAGGGGAAGGACATTCAGTACTTC. Residues: CSVEGGQGKDIQYF. The whole variable domain, remainder taken from reference TRBV29-1 and TRBJ2-4, is SAVISQKPSRDICQRGTSLTIQCQVDSQVTMMFWYRQQPGQSLTLIATANQGSEATYESGFVIDKFPISRPNLTFSTLTVSNMSPEDSSIYLCSVEGGQGKDIQYFGAGTRLSVL.

This sequence joins TRBV11-3 and TRBJ2-3; TRBD2 might be the D (5 bases). Trimming took 5 bases from V and 3 from J, leaving 12 bases between them. The V gene's germline CDR1 is SGHNT and CDR2 YENEEA. The CDR3 loop spans 14 amino acids. This CDR3 reads CASSTRLQTDTQYF. The CDR3 region has the DNA TGTGCCAGCAGCACGAGACTACAAACAGATACGCAGTATTTT.

CDR3 bases: TGTGCCAGCAGCTTAGGGGGGGACTACGAGCAGTACTTC. It specifies CASSLGGDYEQYF. This chain links TRBV7-6 with TRBJ2-7; D possibly corresponds to TRBD2 (6 bases). The V gene's germline CDR1 is SGHVS and CDR2 FNYEAQ. V was shortened by 1 base and J by 3 bases, with 7 bases between the two germline ends. This CDR3 is built from 13 residues. The whole variable domain, remainder taken from reference TRBV7-6 and TRBJ2-7, is GAGVSQSPRYKVTKRGQDVALRCDPISGHVSLYWYRQALGQGPEFLTYFNYEAQQDKSGLPNDRFSAERPEGSISTLTIQRTEQRDSAMYRCASSLGGDYEQYFGPGTRLTVT.